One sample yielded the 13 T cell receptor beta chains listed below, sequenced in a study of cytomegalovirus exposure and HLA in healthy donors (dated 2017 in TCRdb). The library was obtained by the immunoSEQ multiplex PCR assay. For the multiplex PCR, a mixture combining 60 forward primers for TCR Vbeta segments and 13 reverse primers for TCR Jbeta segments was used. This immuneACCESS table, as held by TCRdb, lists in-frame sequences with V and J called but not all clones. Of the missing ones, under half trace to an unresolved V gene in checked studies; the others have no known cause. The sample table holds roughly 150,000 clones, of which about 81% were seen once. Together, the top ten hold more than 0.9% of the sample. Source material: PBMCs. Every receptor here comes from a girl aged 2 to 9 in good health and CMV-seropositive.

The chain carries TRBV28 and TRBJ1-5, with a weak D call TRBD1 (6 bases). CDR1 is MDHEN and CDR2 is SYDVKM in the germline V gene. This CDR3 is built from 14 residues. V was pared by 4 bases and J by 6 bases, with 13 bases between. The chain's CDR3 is CASSSGGGSQPQHF. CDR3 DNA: TGTGCCAGCAGTTCCGGGGGGGGCAGTCAGCCCCAGCATTTT.

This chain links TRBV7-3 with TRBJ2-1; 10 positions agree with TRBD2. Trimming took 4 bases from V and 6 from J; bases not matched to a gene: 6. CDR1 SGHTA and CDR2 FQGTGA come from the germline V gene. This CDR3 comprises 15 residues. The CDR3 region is CASSSRTSGLNEQFF. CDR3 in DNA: TGTGCCAGCAGCTCGCGGACTAGCGGTCTCAATGAGCAGTTCTTC.

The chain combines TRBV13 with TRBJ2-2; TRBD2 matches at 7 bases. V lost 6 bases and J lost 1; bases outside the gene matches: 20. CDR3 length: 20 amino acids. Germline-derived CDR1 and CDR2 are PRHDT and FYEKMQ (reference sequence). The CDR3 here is CASSIGFGWEAGLNTGELFF. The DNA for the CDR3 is TGTGCCAGCAGTATCGGGTTCGGGTGGGAAGCGGGACTGAACACCGGGGAGCTGTTTTTT.

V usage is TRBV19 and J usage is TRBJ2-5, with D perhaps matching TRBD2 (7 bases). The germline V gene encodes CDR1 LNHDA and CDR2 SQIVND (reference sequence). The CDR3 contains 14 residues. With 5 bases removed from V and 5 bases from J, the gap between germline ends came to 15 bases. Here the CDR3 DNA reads TGTGCCAGTAGTGGGGGGGGGCCGAGGGAGACCCAGTACTTC. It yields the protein CASSGGGPRETQYF.

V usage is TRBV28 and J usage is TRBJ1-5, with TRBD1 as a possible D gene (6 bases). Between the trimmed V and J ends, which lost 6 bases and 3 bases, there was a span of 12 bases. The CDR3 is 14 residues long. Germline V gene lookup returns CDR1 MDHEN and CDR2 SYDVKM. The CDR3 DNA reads TGTGCCAGCAGATTTCAGGGGTTCAATCAGCCCCAGCATTTT. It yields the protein CASRFQGFNQPQHF.

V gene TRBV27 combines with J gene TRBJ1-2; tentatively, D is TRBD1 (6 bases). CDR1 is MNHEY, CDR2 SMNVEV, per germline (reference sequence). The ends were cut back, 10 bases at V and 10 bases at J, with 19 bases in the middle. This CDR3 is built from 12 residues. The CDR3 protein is CATFGQSMAYTF. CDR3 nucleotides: TGTGCCACTTTTGGACAGTCTATGGCCTACACCTTC.

CDR3: CASSPQRGGNTGELFF. CDR3 DNA: TGTGCCAGCAGCCCCCAGCGGGGAGGGAACACCGGGGAGCTGTTTTTT. The chain is built from TRBV9 and TRBJ2-2; TRBD2 matches 7 bases. After removal of 4 bases from V and 1 base from J, the junction contained 7 bases not matched to a gene. Germline V gene lookup returns CDR1 SGDLS and CDR2 YYNGEE. This CDR3 region has 16 residues.

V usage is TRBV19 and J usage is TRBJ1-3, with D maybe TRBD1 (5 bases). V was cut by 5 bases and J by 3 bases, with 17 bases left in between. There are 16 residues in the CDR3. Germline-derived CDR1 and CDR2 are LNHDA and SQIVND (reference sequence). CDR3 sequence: CASSPHRFSFGNTIYF. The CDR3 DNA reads TGTGCCAGTAGTCCTCACAGGTTCTCGTTTGGAAACACCATATATTTT. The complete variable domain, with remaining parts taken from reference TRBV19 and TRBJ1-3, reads DGGITQSPKYLFRKEGQNVTLSCEQNLNHDAMYWYRQDPGQGLRLIYYSQIVNDFQKGDIAEGYSVSREKKESFPLTVTSAQKNPTAFYLCASSPHRFSFGNTIYFGEGSWLTVV.

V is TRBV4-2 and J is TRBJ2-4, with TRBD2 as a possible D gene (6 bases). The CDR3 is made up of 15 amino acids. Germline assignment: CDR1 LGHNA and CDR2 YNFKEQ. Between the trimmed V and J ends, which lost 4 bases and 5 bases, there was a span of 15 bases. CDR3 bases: TGTGCCAGCAGCCCTCCTTGGGACTCCCAAAACATTCAGTACTTC. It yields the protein CASSPPWDSQNIQYF.

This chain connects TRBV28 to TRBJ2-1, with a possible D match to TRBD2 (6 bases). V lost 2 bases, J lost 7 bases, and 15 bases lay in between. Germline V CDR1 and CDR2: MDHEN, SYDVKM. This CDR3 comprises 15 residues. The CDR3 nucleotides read TGTGCCAGCAGTTTAGGGCCGTTGGGGGGTAATGAGCAGTTCTTC. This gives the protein CASSLGPLGGNEQFF. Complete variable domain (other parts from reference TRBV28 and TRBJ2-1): DVKVTQSSRYLVKRTGEKVFLECVQDMDHENMFWYRQDPGLGLRLIYFSYDVKMKEKGDIPEGYSVSREKKERFSLILESASTNQTSMYLCASSLGPLGGNEQFFGPGTRLTVL.

Here the CDR3 reads CASSLGGGEYNEQFF. In DNA, the CDR3 is TGTGCCAGCAGCTTAGGAGGGGGCGAGTACAATGAGCAGTTCTTC. The rearrangement links TRBV11-3 to TRBJ2-1; 7 nucleotides agree with TRBD1. This CDR3 comprises 15 residues. CDR1 SGHNT and CDR2 YENEEA come from the germline V gene. V dropped 1 base and J dropped 4; count of bases not matched to a gene: 4.

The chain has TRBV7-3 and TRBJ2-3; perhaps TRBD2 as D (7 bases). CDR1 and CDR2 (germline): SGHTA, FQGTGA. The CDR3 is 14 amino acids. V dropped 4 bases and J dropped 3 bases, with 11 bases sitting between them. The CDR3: CASSSRGATDTQYF. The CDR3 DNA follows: TGTGCCAGCAGCTCACGGGGGGCGACAGATACGCAGTATTTT.

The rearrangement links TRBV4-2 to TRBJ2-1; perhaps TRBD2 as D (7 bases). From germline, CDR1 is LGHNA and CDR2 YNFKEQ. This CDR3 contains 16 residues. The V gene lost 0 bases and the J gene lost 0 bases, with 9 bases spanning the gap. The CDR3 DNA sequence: TGTGCCAGCAGCCAAGAAGGGGGGGGCTCCTACAATGAGCAGTTCTTC. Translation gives CASSQEGGGSYNEQFF.